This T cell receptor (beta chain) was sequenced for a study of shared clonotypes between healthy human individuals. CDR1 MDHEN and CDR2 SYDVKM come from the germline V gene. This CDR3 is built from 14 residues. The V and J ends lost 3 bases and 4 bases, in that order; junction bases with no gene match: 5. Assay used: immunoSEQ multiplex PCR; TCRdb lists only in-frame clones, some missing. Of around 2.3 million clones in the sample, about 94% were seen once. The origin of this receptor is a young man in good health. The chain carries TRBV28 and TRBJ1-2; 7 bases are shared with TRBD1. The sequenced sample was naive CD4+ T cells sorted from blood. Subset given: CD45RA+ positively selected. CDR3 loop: CASSLGQKIYGYTF. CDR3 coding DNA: TGTGCCAGCAGTTTGGGACAGAAAATCTATGGCTACACCTTC.